The 32 T cell receptor beta chains in this list originate from one sample, sequenced in a study of T cells after yellow fever vaccination. TCRdb analysed the 5' RACE reads with MiXCR anew, one entry per CDR3 protein. This sample carries nearly 550,000 distinct CDR3 sequences, less than 20% of them seen once, and the ten largest clones take 13% to 15%. The material sequenced was PBMCs, taken 15 days after the yellow fever booster vaccination. The receptors come from a man aged 30-40 years who received the YFV17D yellow fever vaccine.

This clonotype appeared a few times. The chain recombines TRBV3-1 with TRBJ2-4; D ambiguous. The V end lost 1 base, the J end lost 0 bases, and 10 bases lay between the germline ends. This CDR3 is 16 amino acids long. Germline values: CDR1 LGHDT, CDR2 YNNKEL (reference sequence). The CDR3, as DNA: TGTGCCAGCAGCCAAGTTCTTGAGCTAGCCAAAAACATTCAGTACTTC. Translating it yields CASSQVLELAKNIQYF.

This clonotype was seen a few times. The chain carries TRBV4-2 and TRBJ1-4; no clear D. Germline CDR1 LGHNA, CDR2 YNFKEQ. V shed 3 bases and J shed 8 bases, with 10 bases lying between them. This CDR3 contains 13 residues. Written as DNA, the CDR3 is TGTGCCAGCAGCCAGGTTACCCAGGAAAAACTGTTTTTT. It codes for CASSQVTQEKLFF.

The chain recombines TRBV19 with TRBJ2-7, with 15 bases aligning to TRBD2. V lost 3 bases, J lost 2 bases, and 2 bases stayed unmatched. Germline CDR1 and CDR2: LNHDA and SQIVND (reference sequence). The CDR3 has 16 residues. The CDR3 sequence is CASSIRTSGRAYEQYF. In nucleotides, the CDR3 is TGTGCCAGTAGTATCCGGACTAGCGGGAGGGCCTACGAGCAGTACTTC.

This sequence joins TRBV20-1 and TRBJ2-3, with TRBD2 matching 8 bases. V trimming: 5 bases; J trimming: 5 bases; junction bases outside the gene matches: 9. In germline, CDR1 is DFQATT, CDR2 SNEGSKA (reference sequence). This CDR3 has 14 residues. CDR3 nucleotide sequence: TGCAGTGCTTTGAGCGGGAGTGTTTTAGATACGCAGTATTTT. Its translation is CSALSGSVLDTQYF.

This chain links TRBV20-1 with TRBJ2-1; TRBD1 might be the D (5 bases). This CDR3 is 14 amino acids long. V was clipped by 2 bases and J by 6 bases, with 14 bases between them. Per germline, CDR1 DFQATT and CDR2 SNEGSKA (reference sequence). The CDR3 DNA reads as TGCAGTGCTAGACACAATTCTAGGGGCAATGAGCAGTTCTTC. The encoded protein is CSARHNSRGNEQFF.

The chain links TRBV13 to TRBJ2-5, with D unclear. The V gene lost 6 bases and the J gene lost 5 bases, with 16 bases spanning the gap. This CDR3 is 14 amino acids long. The germline V gene encodes CDR1 PRHDT and CDR2 FYEKMQ (reference sequence). The CDR3 reads CASSILGKRETQYF. The CDR3 coding sequence is TGTGCCAGCAGTATTCTGGGCAAAAGGGAGACCCAGTACTTC.

This clonotype was counted between two and nine times. This sequence joins TRBV15 and TRBJ2-7; D is possibly TRBD2 (7 bases). CDR1 and CDR2 from the germline V gene are LNHNV and YYDKDF (reference sequence). CDR3 size: 16 residues. The germline V and J ends were trimmed by 2 bases and 6 bases, with 20 bases remaining between them. This CDR3 is CATSRFPCGGRFEQYF. The CDR3, as DNA: TGTGCCACCAGCAGATTCCCCTGCGGGGGCCGCTTCGAGCAGTACTTC. The variable domain in full, with the rest retrieved from reference TRBV15 and TRBJ2-7, is DAMVIQNPRYQVTQFGKPVTLSCSQTLNHNVMYWYQQKSSQAPKLLFHYYDKDFNNEADTPDNFQSRRPNTSFCFLDIRSPGLGDTAMYLCATSRFPCGGRFEQYFGPGTRLTVT.

The chain links TRBV15 to TRBJ2-7, with 9 positions matching TRBD1. Trimming cost V 8 bases and J 4 bases; bases outside gene matches: 9. From germline, CDR1 is LNHNV and CDR2 YYDKDF (reference sequence). The CDR3 runs 14 residues. The CDR3 is CATSPGTGPYEQYF. Here the CDR3 DNA reads TGTGCCACCTCCCCAGGGACAGGGCCATACGAGCAGTACTTC.

The chain carries TRBV7-9 and TRBJ2-5; a possible D gene is TRBD2 (6 bases). This CDR3 spans 14 amino acids. Trimming left V 4 bases short and J 2 bases short, with 11 bases between. Germline CDR1 is SEHNR and CDR2 is FQNEAQ (reference sequence). CDR3 nucleotide sequence: TGTGCCAGCAGCTCCTGGGGGGATCAAGAGACCCAGTACTTC. This encodes CASSSWGDQETQYF. Using reference TRBV7-9 and TRBJ2-5 for the parts outside the CDR3, the full variable domain is DTGVSQNPRHKITKRGQNVTFRCDPISEHNRLYWYRQTLGQGPEFLTYFQNEAQLEKSRLLSDRFSAERPKGSFSTLEIQRTEQGDSAMYLCASSSWGDQETQYFGPGTRLLVL.

The chain carries TRBV7-2 and TRBJ2-6; perhaps TRBD1 as D (5 bases). In germline, CDR1 is SGHTA, CDR2 FQGNSA. The CDR3 totals 15 residues. V was pared by 4 bases and J by 2 bases, with 9 bases between. Here the CDR3 DNA reads TGTGCCAGCAGCTCTGCAGGGCCTGGGGCCAACGTCCTGACTTTC. Translated: CASSSAGPGANVLTF.

In its sample, this clonotype was seen many times. The chain has TRBV12-3 or TRBV12-4 and TRBJ2-1; tentative D call: TRBD1 (6 bases). Trimming took off 4 bases at V and 5 bases at J, with 9 bases between the two ends. There are 13 residues in the CDR3. CDR3 amino acids: CASSWTADNEQFF. DNA of the CDR3: TGTGCCAGCAGTTGGACAGCCGACAATGAGCAGTTCTTC.

V is TRBV5-1 and J is TRBJ2-7, with 8 bases matching TRBD2. Looked up from germline, CDR1 is SGHRS and CDR2 is YFSETQ. Germline trimming cut 4 bases from V and 2 bases from J; bases unmatched to any gene: 5. This CDR3 is 14 amino acids long. For the CDR3, the DNA is TGCGCCAGCAGCGCGAGCGGGAGTGCCTACGAGCAGTACTTC. Protein: CASSASGSAYEQYF.

The gene calls are TRBV9 and TRBJ2-1; D not resolved. The CDR3 loop spans 16 amino acids. CDR1 and CDR2 (germline): SGDLS, YYNGEE. Trimming left V 2 bases short and J 0 bases short, with 12 bases between. The CDR3 region is CASSVSSYFSYNEQFF. The CDR3 bases are TGTGCCAGCAGCGTTAGTAGCTATTTCTCCTACAATGAGCAGTTCTTC.

This clonotype was found a few times. This rearrangement joins TRBV5-1 to TRBJ2-7, with D hard to call. Trimming shortened V by 4 bases and J by 6 bases, and 11 bases separated the two germline ends. Germline-derived CDR1 and CDR2 are SGHRS and YFSETQ. This CDR3 spans 12 amino acids. CDR3 in amino acids: CASSPLGREQYF. DNA of the CDR3: TGCGCCAGCAGCCCCTTGGGCCGCGAGCAGTACTTC. Supplemented by reference TRBV5-1 and TRBJ2-7, the full variable domain reads KAGVTQTPRYLIKTRGQQVTLSCSPISGHRSVSWYQQTPGQGLQFLFEYFSETQRNKGNFPGRFSGRQFSNSRSEMNVSTLELGDSALYLCASSPLGREQYFGPGTRLTVT.

This clonotype has more than one count but fewer than ten. The chain has TRBV6-1 and TRBJ2-4; 7 bases are a match to TRBD1. The CDR3 consists of 13 residues. The trim removed 7 bases at V and 6 bases at J, leaving 6 bases unmatched. From germline, CDR1 is MNHNS and CDR2 SASEGT. CDR3 in amino acids: CASKGDSSNIQYF. In DNA form, the CDR3 reads TGTGCCAGCAAGGGGGACAGCTCAAACATTCAGTACTTC.

The chain links TRBV7-2 to TRBJ2-4; tentative D call: TRBD1 (5 bases). Deletions cut 1 base from V and 5 bases from J, with 12 bases between. Germline CDR1 SGHTA, CDR2 FQGNSA. This CDR3 contains 15 residues. The CDR3 DNA is TGTGCCAGCAGCTTAGAGTCGACAGCACAAAACATTCAGTACTTC. It codes for CASSLESTAQNIQYF. The full variable domain, completed using reference TRBV7-2 and TRBJ2-4, is GAGVSQSPSNKVTEKGKDVELRCDPISGHTALYWYRQSLGQGLEFLIYFQGNSAPDKSGLPSDRFSAERTGGSVSTLTIQRTQQEDSAVYLCASSLESTAQNIQYFGAGTRLSVL.

This clonotype was seen more than once but under ten times. The rearrangement joins TRBV30 to TRBJ2-7; D gene ambiguous. The CDR3 runs 13 residues. V dropped 2 bases and J dropped 1 base, with 9 bases sitting between them. Germline V lookup: CDR1 GTSNPN, CDR2 SVGIG (reference sequence). CDR3 sequence reads: CAWSYTQSYEQYF. Written as DNA, the CDR3 is TGTGCCTGGAGTTACACCCAATCCTACGAGCAGTACTTC.

This clonotype has more than one count but fewer than ten. The chain uses TRBV7-8 and TRBJ2-7; 7 bases line up with TRBD2. The CDR3 runs 14 residues. After removal of 2 bases from V and 2 bases from J, the junction contained 3 bases not matched to a gene. Germline V CDR1 and CDR2: SGHVS, FQNEAQ. This chain's CDR3 is CASSLSAGAYEQYF. The CDR3 DNA reads TGTGCCAGCAGCTTATCGGCGGGGGCCTACGAGCAGTACTTC.

This clonotype was observed a handful of times. V usage is TRBV4-3 and J usage is TRBJ2-3; the match to TRBD2 covers 10 bases. The germline CDR1 and CDR2 sequences are LGHNA and YSLEER. The CDR3 has 14 amino acids. Trimming at V came to 8 bases and at J to 5 bases, leaving 7 bases not matched to a gene. The CDR3 spells CASLAGERGDTQYF. The DNA for the CDR3 is TGCGCCAGCCTAGCGGGAGAGCGTGGAGATACGCAGTATTTT.

The V and J genes are TRBV5-1 and TRBJ2-5, with 11 bases that match TRBD2. The CDR3 length is 14 residues. Germline loops: CDR1 SGHRS, CDR2 YFSETQ. V was pared by 7 bases and J by 1 base, with 3 bases of the junction left unmatched. The chain's CDR3 is CASLAGGIQETQYF. In DNA form, the CDR3 reads TGCGCCAGCCTAGCGGGAGGAATCCAAGAGACCCAGTACTTC.

This clonotype appeared a few times. The rearrangement links TRBV7-3 to TRBJ2-7; D is uncertain. This CDR3 is 14 amino acids long. Per germline, CDR1 SGHTA and CDR2 FQGTGA. Trimming took 2 bases from V and 3 from J, leaving 11 bases between them. CDR3 region: CASSLSVGDYEQYF. CDR3 DNA: TGTGCCAGCAGCTTATCAGTTGGGGACTACGAGCAGTACTTC.

This clonotype was picked up a small number of times. The rearrangement joins TRBV6-5 to TRBJ2-7, with D possibly matching TRBD2 (5 bases). The V gene lost 2 bases and the J gene lost 1 base, with 6 bases spanning the gap. Germline CDR1 MNHEY, CDR2 SVGAGI. The CDR3 extends over 13 amino acids. This chain's CDR3 is CASSYAGSYEQYF. The CDR3 DNA reads as TGTGCCAGCAGTTACGCGGGTTCCTACGAGCAGTACTTC.

This rearrangement joins TRBV20-1 to TRBJ1-4; unclear D gene. Trimming stripped 0 bases from V and 12 bases from J, with 17 bases between. This CDR3 is 14 amino acids long. Per the germline V gene, CDR1 is DFQATT and CDR2 is SNEGSKA (reference sequence). CDR3 loop: CSARDGSAVGELFF. The CDR3 DNA reads as TGCAGTGCTAGAGATGGGTCGGCCGTGGGTGAACTGTTTTTT.

CDR3 nucleotides: TGTGCCAGCAGCCACTGGGGGGTTTCTAGCACAGATACGCAGTATTTT. Protein product: CASSHWGVSSTDTQYF. The chain links TRBV7-2 to TRBJ2-3, with D possibly matching TRBD2 (6 bases). This CDR3 contains 16 residues. Trimming took off 5 bases at V and 0 bases at J, with 15 bases between the two ends. The germline gives CDR1 SGHTA, CDR2 FQGNSA.

This sequence joins TRBV20-1 and TRBJ1-6, with D tentatively TRBD1 (5 bases). This CDR3 region has 15 residues. Germline V gives CDR1 DFQATT, CDR2 SNEGSKA (reference sequence). The V end was cut by 0 bases, the J end by 9 bases, with 15 bases between. CDR3 nucleotide sequence: TGCAGTGCTAGAGACCCCTGGGGGGGTCCTTCACCCCTCCACTTT. Its translation: CSARDPWGGPSPLHF.

This chain joins TRBV12-3 or TRBV12-4 and TRBJ2-2; D unclear. The CDR3 totals 13 residues. Trimming took 8 bases from V and 0 from J, leaving 7 bases between them. The CDR3 is CASWVSNTGELFF. CDR3 bases: TGTGCCAGCTGGGTGTCGAACACCGGGGAGCTGTTTTTT.

This clonotype has only a few counts. The CDR3 coding sequence is TGCAGCGTACAGGGGGCTTACGGAAACACCATATATTTT. Protein product: CSVQGAYGNTIYF. The chain is built from TRBV29-1 and TRBJ1-3, with 9 bases aligning to TRBD1. CDR1 SQVTM and CDR2 ANQGSEA come from the germline V gene. Losses at the gene ends were 6 bases for V and 4 bases for J; bases not matched to a gene: 4. This CDR3 spans 13 amino acids.

This clonotype was observed a handful of times. The V call is TRBV6-5, the J call TRBJ1-1; maybe TRBD1 (6 bases). The germline CDR1 and CDR2 sequences are MNHEY and SVGAGI. The V end was cut by 5 bases, the J end by 7 bases, with 11 bases between. The CDR3 is 12 residues long. The CDR3, as DNA: TGTGCCAGCAGTACCGGACAGATTGAAGCTTTCTTT. Protein: CASSTGQIEAFF.

This clonotype was detected only a few times. The chain couples TRBV20-1 to TRBJ2-3; D gene uncertain. Germline V lookup: CDR1 DFQATT, CDR2 SNEGSKA (reference sequence). This CDR3 contains 15 residues. V lost 3 bases, J lost 4 bases, and 17 bases lay in between. CDR3 nucleotide sequence: TGCAGTGCTAGCCATGGTATAGGTACCCCAGATACGCAGTATTTT. Amino acid sequence: CSASHGIGTPDTQYF.

The CDR3 DNA reads as TGTGCCAGCAGCCTGGGACTAGCGGGACCAGATACGCAGTATTTT. As protein: CASSLGLAGPDTQYF. This chain connects TRBV7-2 to TRBJ2-3; 13 positions match TRBD2. Trimming removed 5 bases from V and 4 bases from J; junction bases left unmatched: 3. CDR3 size: 15 residues. Germline lookup yields CDR1 SGHTA and CDR2 FQGNSA.

CDR3 loop: CSANGGLAGGDTQYF. The CDR3 DNA is TGCAGTGCTAACGGGGGGCTAGCGGGAGGGGATACGCAGTATTTT. The V gene is TRBV20-1, the J gene TRBJ2-3; TRBD2 aligns across 12 bases. Germline V CDR1 and CDR2: DFQATT, SNEGSKA (reference sequence). V gave up 4 bases and J gave up 6 bases; unmatched junction bases: 8. There are 15 residues in the CDR3.

The chain employs TRBV7-8 and TRBJ2-3; D remains ambiguous. CDR3 length equals 15 residues. Per the germline V gene, CDR1 is SGHVS and CDR2 is FQNEAQ. V was trimmed by 2 bases and J by 2 bases, leaving 11 bases between them. The DNA for the CDR3 is TGTGCCAGCAGCTTAAAGGGAAACCCCACAGATACGCAGTATTTT. Encoded protein: CASSLKGNPTDTQYF.